This is a list of T cell receptor beta chains from one sample in a study of shared clonotypes between healthy human individuals. TCRdb's copy holds only in-frame clones and misses some; the assay was immunoSEQ multiplex PCR. The table has around 2,000,000 clones, about 95% seen once. Input material: naive CD8+ T cells sorted from blood. The receptors come from a man aged 18-30 years in good health. Each CDR3 is given with its conserved first and last residue. Fields, in order: V gene, clone size, J gene, D gene, CDR3 protein, CDR3 DNA. A D gene is named only where the DNA matches it firmly. Part of the rows lack a size; the others show once, few, many or a class for expanded clones.

>TRBV13|once|TRBJ1-4|-
CASSFTENEKLFF
TGTGCCAGCAGCTTCACGGAGAATGAAAAACTGTTTTTT
>TRBV11-1|-|TRBJ2-7|TRBD1
CASSLNSGGQGYEQYF
TGTGCCAGCAGCCTAAACAGCGGGGGACAGGGGTACGAGCAGTACTTC
>TRBV7-3|-|TRBJ1-1|-
CASSALLGTEAFF
TGTGCCAGCAGCGCCCTATTGGGCACTGAAGCTTTCTTT
>TRBV13|once|TRBJ2-7|TRBD1
CASSVGTGSEQYF
TGTGCCAGCAGCGTAGGGACAGGGTCCGAGCAGTACTTC
>TRBV28|-|TRBJ2-1|-
CASWDPHSYNEQFF
TGTGCCAGCTGGGACCCCCACTCCTACAATGAGCAGTTCTTC
>TRBV5-6|-|TRBJ1-5|-
CASSLTSGGPQHF
TGTGCCAGCAGCTTGACCAGCGGTGGGCCCCAGCATTTT
>TRBV19|-|TRBJ2-2|-
CASNVGLNTGELFF
TGTGCCAGTAATGTCGGACTAAACACCGGGGAGCTGTTTTTT
>TRBV10-1|once|TRBJ2-3|TRBD2
CASSKLAESTDTQYF
TGCGCCAGCAGTAAGCTAGCGGAGAGCACAGATACGCAGTATTTT
>TRBV30|many|TRBJ1-1|-
CAWSNGGSDTEAFF
TGTGCCTGGAGTAACGGGGGGTCGGACACTGAAGCTTTCTTT
>TRBV11-2|-|TRBJ2-5|-
CASSLGALMAYRETQYF
TGTGCCAGCAGCTTAGGAGCGTTGATGGCTTACCGGGAGACCCAGTACTTC
>TRBV5-1|-|TRBJ2-7|TRBD2
CASSPTTSGRLSYEQYF
TGCGCCAGCAGCCCGACGACTAGCGGGAGGCTCTCCTACGAGCAGTACTTC
>TRBV2|-|TRBJ1-1|-
CASSGVQRGAFF
TGTGCCAGCAGTGGTGTCCAGAGGGGAGCTTTCTTT